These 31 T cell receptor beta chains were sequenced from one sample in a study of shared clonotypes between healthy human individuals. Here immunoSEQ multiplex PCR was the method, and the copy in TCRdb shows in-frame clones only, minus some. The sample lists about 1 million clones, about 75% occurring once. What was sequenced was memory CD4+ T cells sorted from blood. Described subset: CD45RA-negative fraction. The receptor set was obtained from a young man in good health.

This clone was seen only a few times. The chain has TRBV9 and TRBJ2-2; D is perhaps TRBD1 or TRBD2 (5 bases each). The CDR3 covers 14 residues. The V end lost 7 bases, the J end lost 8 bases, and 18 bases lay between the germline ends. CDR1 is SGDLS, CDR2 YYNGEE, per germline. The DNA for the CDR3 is TGTGCCAGCCGAGGGACCGCACTAATAGGGGAGCTGTTTTTT. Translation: CASRGTALIGELFF.

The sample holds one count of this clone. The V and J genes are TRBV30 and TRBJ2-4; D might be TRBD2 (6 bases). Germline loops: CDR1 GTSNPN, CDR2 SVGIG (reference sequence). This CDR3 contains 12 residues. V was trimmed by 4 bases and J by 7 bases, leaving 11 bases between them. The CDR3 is CAWTPGGNIQYF. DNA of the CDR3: TGTGCCTGGACTCCAGGAGGGAACATTCAGTACTTC.

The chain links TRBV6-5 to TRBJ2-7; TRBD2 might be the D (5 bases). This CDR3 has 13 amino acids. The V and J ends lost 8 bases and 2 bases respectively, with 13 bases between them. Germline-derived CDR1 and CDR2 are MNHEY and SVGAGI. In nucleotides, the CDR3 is TGTGCCAGCCTTAAACTCGGGACCTACGAGCAGTACTTC. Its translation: CASLKLGTYEQYF.

Written as DNA, the CDR3 is TGTGCCAGCAGCTTGGGACAGGGGGCGCGGGGCTACACCTTC. This sequence encodes CASSLGQGARGYTF. The rearrangement joins TRBV5-5 to TRBJ1-2; 10 bases match TRBD1. V dropped 0 bases and J dropped 8; count of bases not matched to a gene: 4. CDR1 is SGHKS and CDR2 is YYEKEE in the germline V gene (reference sequence). The CDR3 extends over 14 amino acids.

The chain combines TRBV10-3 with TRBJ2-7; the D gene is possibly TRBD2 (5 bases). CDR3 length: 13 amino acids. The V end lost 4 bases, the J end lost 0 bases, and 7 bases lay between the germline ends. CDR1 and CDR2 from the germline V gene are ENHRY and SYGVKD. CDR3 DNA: TGTGCCATCAGTGCTAGCAGCTCCTACGAGCAGTACTTC. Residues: CAISASSSYEQYF.

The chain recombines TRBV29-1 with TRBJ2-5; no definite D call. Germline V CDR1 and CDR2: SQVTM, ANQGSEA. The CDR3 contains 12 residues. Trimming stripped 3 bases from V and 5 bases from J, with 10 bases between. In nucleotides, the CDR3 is TGCAGCGTTGATGAGAGCTTGGAGACCCAGTACTTC. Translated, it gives CSVDESLETQYF.

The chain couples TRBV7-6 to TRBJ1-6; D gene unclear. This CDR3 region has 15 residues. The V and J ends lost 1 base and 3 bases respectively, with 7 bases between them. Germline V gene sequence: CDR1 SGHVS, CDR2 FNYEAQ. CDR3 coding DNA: TGTGCCAGCAGCTTAGACGTAGGCTATAATTCACCCCTCCACTTT. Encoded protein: CASSLDVGYNSPLHF. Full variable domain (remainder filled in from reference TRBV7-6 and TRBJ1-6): GAGVSQSPRYKVTKRGQDVALRCDPISGHVSLYWYRQALGQGPEFLTYFNYEAQQDKSGLPNDRFSAERPEGSISTLTIQRTEQRDSAMYRCASSLDVGYNSPLHFGNGTRLTVT.

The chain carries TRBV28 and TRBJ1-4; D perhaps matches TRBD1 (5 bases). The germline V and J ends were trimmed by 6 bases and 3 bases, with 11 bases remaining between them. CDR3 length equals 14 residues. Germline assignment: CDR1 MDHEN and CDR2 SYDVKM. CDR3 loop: CASRRQSSNEKLFF. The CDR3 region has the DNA TGTGCCAGCAGGAGACAGAGCTCTAATGAAAAACTGTTTTTT.

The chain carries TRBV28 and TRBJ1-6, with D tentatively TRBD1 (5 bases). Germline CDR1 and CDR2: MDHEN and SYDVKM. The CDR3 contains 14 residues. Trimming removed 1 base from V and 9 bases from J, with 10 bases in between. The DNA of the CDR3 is TGTGCCAGCAGTTTATTCAAGGGGAGTTCACCCCTCCACTTT. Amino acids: CASSLFKGSSPLHF.

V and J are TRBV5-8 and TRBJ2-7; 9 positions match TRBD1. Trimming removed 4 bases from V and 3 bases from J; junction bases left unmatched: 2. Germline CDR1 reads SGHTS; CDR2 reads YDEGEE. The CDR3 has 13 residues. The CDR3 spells CASSRTGDYEQYF. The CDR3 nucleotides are TGTGCCAGCAGCCGGACAGGGGACTACGAGCAGTACTTC.

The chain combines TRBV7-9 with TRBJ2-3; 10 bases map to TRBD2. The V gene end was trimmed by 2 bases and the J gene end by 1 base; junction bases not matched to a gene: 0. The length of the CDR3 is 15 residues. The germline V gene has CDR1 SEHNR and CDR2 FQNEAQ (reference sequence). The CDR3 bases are TGTGCCAGCAGCTTACTAGCGGGGGGCACAGATACGCAGTATTTT. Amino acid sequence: CASSLLAGGTDTQYF.

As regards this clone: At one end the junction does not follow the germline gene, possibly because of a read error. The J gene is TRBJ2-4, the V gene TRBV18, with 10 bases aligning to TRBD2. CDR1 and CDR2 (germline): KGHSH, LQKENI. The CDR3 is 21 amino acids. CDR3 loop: CASSPQGLELSGRASIGIQYF. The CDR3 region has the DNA TGTGCCAGTTCACCCCAGGGCCTTGAACTCAGCGGGAGGGCCTCTATCGGCATTCAGTACTTC.

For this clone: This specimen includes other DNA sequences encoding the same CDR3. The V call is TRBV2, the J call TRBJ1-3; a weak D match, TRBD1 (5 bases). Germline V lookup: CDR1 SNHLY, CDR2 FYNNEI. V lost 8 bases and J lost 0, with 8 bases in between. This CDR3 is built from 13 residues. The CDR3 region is CASSDSSGNTIYF. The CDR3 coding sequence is TGTGCCAGCTCTGACAGCTCTGGAAACACCATATATTTT.

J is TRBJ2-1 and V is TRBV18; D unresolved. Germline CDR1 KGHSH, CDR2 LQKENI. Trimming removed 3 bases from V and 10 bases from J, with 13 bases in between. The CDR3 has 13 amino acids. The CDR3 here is CASSPTNQGEQFF. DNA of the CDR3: TGTGCCAGCTCACCCACCAATCAAGGGGAGCAGTTCTTC.

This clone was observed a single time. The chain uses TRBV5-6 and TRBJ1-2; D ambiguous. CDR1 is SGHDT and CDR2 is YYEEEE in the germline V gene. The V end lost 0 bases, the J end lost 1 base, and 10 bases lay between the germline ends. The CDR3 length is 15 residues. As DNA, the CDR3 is TGTGCCAGCAGCTTGGTTCAGATCAGTAACTATGGCTACACCTTC. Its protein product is CASSLVQISNYGYTF.

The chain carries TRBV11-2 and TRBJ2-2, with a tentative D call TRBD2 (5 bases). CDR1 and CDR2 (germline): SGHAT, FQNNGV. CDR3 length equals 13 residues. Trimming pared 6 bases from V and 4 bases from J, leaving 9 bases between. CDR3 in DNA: TGTGCCAGCAGAAGAGAGGGCACCGGGGAGCTGTTTTTT. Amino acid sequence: CASRREGTGELFF.

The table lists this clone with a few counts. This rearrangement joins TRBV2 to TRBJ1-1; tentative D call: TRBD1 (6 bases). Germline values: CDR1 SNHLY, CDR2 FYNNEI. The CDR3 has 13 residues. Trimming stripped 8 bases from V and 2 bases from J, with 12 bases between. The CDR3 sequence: CASAGHRNTEAFF. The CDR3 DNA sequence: TGTGCCAGCGCGGGACATAGAAACACTGAAGCTTTCTTT. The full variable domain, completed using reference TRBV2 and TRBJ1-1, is EPEVTQTPSHQVTQMGQEVILRCVPISNHLYFYWYRQILGQKVEFLVSFYNNEISEKSEIFDDQFSVERPDGSNFTLKIRSTKLEDSAMYFCASAGHRNTEAFFGQGTRLTVV.

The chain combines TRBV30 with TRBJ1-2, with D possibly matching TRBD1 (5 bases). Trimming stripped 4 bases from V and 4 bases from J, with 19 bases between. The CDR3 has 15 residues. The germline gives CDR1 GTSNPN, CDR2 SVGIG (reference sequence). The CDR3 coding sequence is TGTGCCTGGACTGGGGGTCTGGGGACGGGCTATGGCTACACCTTC. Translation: CAWTGGLGTGYGYTF.

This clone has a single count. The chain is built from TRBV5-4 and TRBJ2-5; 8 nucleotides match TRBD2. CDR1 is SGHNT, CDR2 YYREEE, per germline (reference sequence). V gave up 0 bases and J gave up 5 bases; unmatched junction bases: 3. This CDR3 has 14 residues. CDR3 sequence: CASSLEGTRETQYF. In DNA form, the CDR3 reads TGTGCCAGCAGCTTGGAGGGGACTAGGGAGACCCAGTACTTC.

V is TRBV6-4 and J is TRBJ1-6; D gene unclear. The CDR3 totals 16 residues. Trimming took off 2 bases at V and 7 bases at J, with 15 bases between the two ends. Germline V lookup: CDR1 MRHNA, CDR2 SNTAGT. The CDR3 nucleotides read TGTGCCAGCAGTGACCCCCATGGGAAAGCAAATTCACCCCTCCACTTT. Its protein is CASSDPHGKANSPLHF.

CDR3 sequence (DNA): TGTGCCAGCAGTGGCCAAGGAGGGGGGTTCAATGAAAACACTGAAGCTTTCTTT. Its protein is CASSGQGGGFNENTEAFF. This chain joins TRBV6-1 and TRBJ1-1, with a tentative D call TRBD1 (6 bases). Germline loops: CDR1 MNHNS, CDR2 SASEGT. Trimming shortened V by 4 bases and J by 2 bases, and 23 bases separated the two germline ends. The CDR3 runs to 18 residues.

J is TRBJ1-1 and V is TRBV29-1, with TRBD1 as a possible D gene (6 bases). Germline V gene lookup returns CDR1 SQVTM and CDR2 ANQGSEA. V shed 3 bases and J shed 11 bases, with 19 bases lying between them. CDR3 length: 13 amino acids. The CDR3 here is CSVDVLQGSGAFF. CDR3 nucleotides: TGCAGCGTTGATGTCCTACAGGGTTCCGGGGCTTTCTTT.

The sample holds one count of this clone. The CDR3 protein is CASKGVGSHSYEQYF. In DNA form, the CDR3 reads TGTGCCAGTAAGGGAGTGGGATCTCACTCCTACGAGCAGTACTTC. The V and J genes are TRBV19 and TRBJ2-7, with a possible D match to TRBD2 (5 bases). V lost 7 bases and J 0 bases, leaving 16 bases between the germline ends. This CDR3 has 15 amino acids. Germline CDR1 LNHDA, CDR2 SQIVND (reference sequence). Based on the CDR3 plus reference TRBV19 and TRBJ2-7, the full variable domain is DGGITQSPKYLFRKEGQNVTLSCEQNLNHDAMYWYRQDPGQGLRLIYYSQIVNDFQKGDIAEGYSVSREKKESFPLTVTSAQKNPTAFYLCASKGVGSHSYEQYFGPGTRLTVT.

The DNA of the CDR3 is TGTGCCAGCAGCTTGGATTATCGACTAGCGGCAACCTACGAGCAGTACTTC. It encodes CASSLDYRLAATYEQYF. The chain couples TRBV5-6 to TRBJ2-7; TRBD2 agrees at 9 bases. CDR1 is SGHDT and CDR2 is YYEEEE in the germline V gene. This CDR3 contains 17 residues. Trimming cost V 0 bases and J 2 bases; bases outside gene matches: 9.

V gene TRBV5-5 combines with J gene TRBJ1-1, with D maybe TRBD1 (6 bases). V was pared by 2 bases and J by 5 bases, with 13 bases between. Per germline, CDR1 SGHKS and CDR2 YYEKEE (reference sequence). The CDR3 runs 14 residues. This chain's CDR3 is CASSFQQGRTEAFF. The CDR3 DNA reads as TGTGCCAGCAGCTTCCAACAGGGTCGAACTGAAGCTTTCTTT.

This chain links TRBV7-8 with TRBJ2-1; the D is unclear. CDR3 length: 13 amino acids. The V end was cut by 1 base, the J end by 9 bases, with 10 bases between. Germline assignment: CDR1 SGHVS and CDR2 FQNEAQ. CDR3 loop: CASSLGLGSEQFF. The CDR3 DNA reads TGTGCCAGCAGCTTAGGGCTAGGTTCTGAGCAGTTCTTC.

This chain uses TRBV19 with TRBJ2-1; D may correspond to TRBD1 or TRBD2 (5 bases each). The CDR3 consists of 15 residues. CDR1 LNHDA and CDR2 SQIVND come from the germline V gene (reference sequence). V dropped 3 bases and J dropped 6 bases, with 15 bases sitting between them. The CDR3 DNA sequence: TGTGCCAGTAGTATGGACTTAAATAGGGGCAATGAGCAGTTCTTC. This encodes CASSMDLNRGNEQFF.

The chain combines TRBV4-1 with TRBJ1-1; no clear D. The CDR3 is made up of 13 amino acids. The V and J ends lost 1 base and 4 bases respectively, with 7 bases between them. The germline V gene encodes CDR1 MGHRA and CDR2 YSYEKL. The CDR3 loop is CASSQAATTEAFF. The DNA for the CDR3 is TGCGCCAGCAGCCAAGCGGCTACCACTGAAGCTTTCTTT.

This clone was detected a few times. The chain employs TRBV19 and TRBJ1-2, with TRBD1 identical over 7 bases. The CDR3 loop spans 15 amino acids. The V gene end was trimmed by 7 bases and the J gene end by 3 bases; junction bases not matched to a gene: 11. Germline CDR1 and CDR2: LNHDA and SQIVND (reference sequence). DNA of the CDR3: TGTGCCAGTAACCACATAGACAGGGATGACTATGGCTACACCTTC. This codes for CASNHIDRDDYGYTF. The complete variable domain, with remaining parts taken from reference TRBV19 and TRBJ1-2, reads DGGITQSPKYLFRKEGQNVTLSCEQNLNHDAMYWYRQDPGQGLRLIYYSQIVNDFQKGDIAEGYSVSREKKESFPLTVTSAQKNPTAFYLCASNHIDRDDYGYTFGSGTRLTVV.

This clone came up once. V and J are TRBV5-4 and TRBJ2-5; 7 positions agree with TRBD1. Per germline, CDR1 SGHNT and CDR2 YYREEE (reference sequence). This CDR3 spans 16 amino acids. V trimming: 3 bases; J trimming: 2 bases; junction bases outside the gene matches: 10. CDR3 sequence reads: CASSSFSGTVQETQYF. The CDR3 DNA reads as TGTGCCAGCAGCTCATTCTCCGGGACAGTACAAGAGACCCAGTACTTC. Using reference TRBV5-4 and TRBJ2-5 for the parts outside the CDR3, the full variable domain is ETGVTQSPTHLIKTRGQQVTLRCSSQSGHNTVSWYQQALGQGPQFIFQYYREEENGRGNFPPRFSGLQFPNYSSELNVNALELDDSALYLCASSSFSGTVQETQYFGPGTRLLVL.

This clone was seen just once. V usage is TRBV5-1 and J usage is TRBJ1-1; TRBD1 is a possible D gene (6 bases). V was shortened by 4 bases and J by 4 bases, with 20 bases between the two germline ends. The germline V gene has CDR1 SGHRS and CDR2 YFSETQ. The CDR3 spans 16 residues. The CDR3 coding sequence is TGCGCCAGCAGCCGAGGACAGCTGAGATGGAGCACTGAAGCTTTCTTT. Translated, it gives CASSRGQLRWSTEAFF.